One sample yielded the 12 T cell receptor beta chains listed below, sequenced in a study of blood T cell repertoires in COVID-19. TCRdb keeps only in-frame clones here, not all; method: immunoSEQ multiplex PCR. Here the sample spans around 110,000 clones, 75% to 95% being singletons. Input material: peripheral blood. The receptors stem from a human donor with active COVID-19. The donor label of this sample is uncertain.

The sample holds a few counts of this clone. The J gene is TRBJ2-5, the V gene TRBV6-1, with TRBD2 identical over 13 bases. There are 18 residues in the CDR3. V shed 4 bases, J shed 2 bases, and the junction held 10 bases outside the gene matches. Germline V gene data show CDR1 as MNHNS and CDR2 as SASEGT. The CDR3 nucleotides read TGTGCCAGCAGTGCCCAGACTAGCGGGGGGCCCTATCAAGAGACCCAGTACTTC. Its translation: CASSAQTSGGPYQETQYF.

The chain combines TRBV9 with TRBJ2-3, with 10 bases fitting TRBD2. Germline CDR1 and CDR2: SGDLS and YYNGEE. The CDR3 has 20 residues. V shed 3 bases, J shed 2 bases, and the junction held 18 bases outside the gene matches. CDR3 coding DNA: TGTGCCAGCAGCGAACCGCGATTGGCCGGGACTAGCGATAACACAGATACGCAGTATTTT. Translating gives CASSEPRLAGTSDNTDTQYF.

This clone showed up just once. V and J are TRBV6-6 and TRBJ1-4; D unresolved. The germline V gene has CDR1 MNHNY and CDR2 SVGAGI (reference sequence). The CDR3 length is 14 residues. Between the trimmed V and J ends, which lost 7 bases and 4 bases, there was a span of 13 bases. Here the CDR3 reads CASNLGVNNEKLFF. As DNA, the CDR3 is TGTGCCAGCAACTTAGGAGTGAATAATGAAAAACTGTTTTTT.

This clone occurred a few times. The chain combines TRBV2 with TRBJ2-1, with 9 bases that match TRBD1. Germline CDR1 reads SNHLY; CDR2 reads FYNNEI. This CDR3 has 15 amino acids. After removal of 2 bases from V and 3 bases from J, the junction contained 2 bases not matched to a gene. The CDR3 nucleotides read TGTGCCAGCAGTGAATGGACAGGGGTCTACAATGAGCAGTTCTTC. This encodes CASSEWTGVYNEQFF.

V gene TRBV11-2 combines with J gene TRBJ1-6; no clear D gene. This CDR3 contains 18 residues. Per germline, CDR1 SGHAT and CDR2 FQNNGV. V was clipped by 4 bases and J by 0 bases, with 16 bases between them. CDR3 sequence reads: CASSSSLPMSSYNSPLHF. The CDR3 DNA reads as TGTGCCAGCAGCTCCTCTCTCCCGATGAGCTCCTATAATTCACCCCTCCACTTT.

The CDR3, as DNA: TGTGCCAGCAGCTCGCGGGGGGGCCAGAATGAGCAGTTCTTC. Its protein is CASSSRGGQNEQFF. The chain is built from TRBV7-2 and TRBJ2-1, with 9 bases that match TRBD2. The V and J ends lost 4 bases and 7 bases, in that order; junction bases with no gene match: 5. The CDR3 totals 14 residues. Germline V gene lookup returns CDR1 SGHTA and CDR2 FQGNSA. The variable domain in full, completed from reference TRBV7-2 and TRBJ2-1, reads GAGVSQSPSNKVTEKGKDVELRCDPISGHTALYWYRQSLGQGLEFLIYFQGNSAPDKSGLPSDRFSAERTGGSVSTLTIQRTQQEDSAVYLCASSSRGGQNEQFFGPGTRLTVL.

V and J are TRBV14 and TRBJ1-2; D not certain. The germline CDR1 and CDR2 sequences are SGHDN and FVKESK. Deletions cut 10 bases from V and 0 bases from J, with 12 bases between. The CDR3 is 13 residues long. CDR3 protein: CATRAGTNYGYTF. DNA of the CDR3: TGTGCCACCCGGGCGGGCACTAACTATGGCTACACCTTC. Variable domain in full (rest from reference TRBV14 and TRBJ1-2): EAGVTQFPSHSVIEKGQTVTLRCDPISGHDNLYWYRRVMGKEIKFLLHFVKESKQDESGMPNNRFLAERTGGTYSTLKVQPAELEDSGVYFCATRAGTNYGYTFGSGTRLTVV.

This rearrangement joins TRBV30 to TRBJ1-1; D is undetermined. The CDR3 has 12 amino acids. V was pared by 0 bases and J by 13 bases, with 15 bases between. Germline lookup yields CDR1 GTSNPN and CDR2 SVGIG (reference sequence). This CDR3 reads CAWSVLARVVFF. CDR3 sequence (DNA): TGTGCCTGGAGTGTCCTTGCCCGGGTGGTTTTCTTT. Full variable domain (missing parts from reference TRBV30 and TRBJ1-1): SQTIHQWPATLVQPVGSPLSLECTVEGTSNPNLYWYRQAAGRGLQLLFYSVGIGQISSEVPQNLSASRPQDRQFILSSKKLLLSDSGFYLCAWSVLARVVFFGQGTRLTVV.

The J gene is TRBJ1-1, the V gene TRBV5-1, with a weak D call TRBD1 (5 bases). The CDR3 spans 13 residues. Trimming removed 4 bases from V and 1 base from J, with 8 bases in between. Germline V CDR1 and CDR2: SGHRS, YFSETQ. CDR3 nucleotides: TGCGCCAGCAGCATTCAGGGGAACACTGAAGCTTTCTTT. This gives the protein CASSIQGNTEAFF.

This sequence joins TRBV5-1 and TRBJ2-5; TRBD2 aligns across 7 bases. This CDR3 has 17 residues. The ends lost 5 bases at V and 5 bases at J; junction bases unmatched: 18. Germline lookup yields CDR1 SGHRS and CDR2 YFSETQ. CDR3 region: CASRLLTLGSSGETQYF. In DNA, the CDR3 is TGCGCCAGCAGACTGCTAACCCTCGGTAGTAGCGGGGAGACCCAGTACTTC.

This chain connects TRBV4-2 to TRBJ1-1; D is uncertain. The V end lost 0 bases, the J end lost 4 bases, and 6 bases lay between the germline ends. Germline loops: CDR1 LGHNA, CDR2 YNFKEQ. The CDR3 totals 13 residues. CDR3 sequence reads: CASSQDRGTEAFF. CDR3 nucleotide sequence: TGTGCCAGCAGCCAAGATCGGGGCACTGAAGCTTTCTTT.

This CDR3 is CASSAGGTYSGNTIYF. The CDR3, as DNA: TGTGCCAGCAGCGCGGGAGGGACTTACTCTGGAAACACCATATATTTT. The V call is TRBV9, the J call TRBJ1-3, with D possibly being TRBD1 (5 bases). The CDR3 has 16 amino acids. Trimming cost V 3 bases and J 0 bases, with 13 bases left between them. The germline V gene has CDR1 SGDLS and CDR2 YYNGEE.